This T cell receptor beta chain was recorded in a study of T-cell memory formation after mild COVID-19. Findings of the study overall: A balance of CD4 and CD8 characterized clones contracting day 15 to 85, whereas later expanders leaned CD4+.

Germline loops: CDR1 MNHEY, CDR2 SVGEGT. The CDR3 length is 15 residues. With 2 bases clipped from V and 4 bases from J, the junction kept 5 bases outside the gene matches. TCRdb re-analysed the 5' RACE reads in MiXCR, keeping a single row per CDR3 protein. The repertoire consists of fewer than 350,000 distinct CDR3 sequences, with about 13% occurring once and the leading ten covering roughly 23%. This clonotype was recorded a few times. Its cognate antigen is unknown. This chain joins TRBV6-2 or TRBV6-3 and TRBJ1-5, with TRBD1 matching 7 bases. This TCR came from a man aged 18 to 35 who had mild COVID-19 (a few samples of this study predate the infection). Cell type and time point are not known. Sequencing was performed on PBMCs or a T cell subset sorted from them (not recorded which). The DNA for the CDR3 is TGTGCCAGCAGTTACGTCCGGACAGGTAATCAGCCCCAGCATTTT. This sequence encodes CASSYVRTGNQPQHF.